These T cell receptor beta chains were read from a single sample in a study of blood T cell repertoires in COVID-19. Only in-frame clones appear in the TCRdb table, and some are missing; sequencing was by immunoSEQ multiplex PCR. The table lists roughly 70,000 clones, about 80% of them singletons. Sequencing was carried out using peripheral blood. The receptors were gathered from a human donor in a cohort sampled during active COVID-19. CDR3s include the opening cysteine and the closing phenylalanine or tryptophan. A D gene is named only where the DNA matches it firmly. Size values are once, few and many counts, or a class for expanded clones, and some rows have none.

V	J	D	size	CDR3	DNA
TRBV11-3	TRBJ2-2	-	-	CASSLERSGELFF	TGTGCCAGCAGCTTAGAGCGGTCCGGGGAGCTGTTTTTT
TRBV3-1/TRBV3-2	TRBJ2-2	TRBD2	-	CASSQGGINTGELFF	TGTGCCAGCAGCCAGGGGGGGATTAACACCGGGGAGCTGTTTTTT
TRBV4-3	TRBJ2-2	TRBD1	few	CASSKRAATGQGSTGELFF	TGCGCCAGCAGCAAAAGAGCAGCCACGGGACAGGGATCCACCGGGGAGCTGTTTTTT
TRBV27	TRBJ2-7	-	-	CAIGVGGEQYF	TGTGCCATTGGGGTAGGGGGCGAGCAGTACTTC
TRBV5-6	TRBJ1-2	TRBD1	-	CASSEGTGALPYGYTF	TGTGCCAGCAGCGAGGGGACAGGCGCTCTCCCATATGGCTACACCTTC
TRBV7-9	TRBJ1-2	TRBD1	-	CASSLGQGHYGYTF	TGTGCCAGCAGCTTAGGACAGGGCCACTATGGCTACACCTTC
TRBV5-4	TRBJ2-7	-	-	CASSLVGASSYEQYF	TGTGCCAGCAGCTTGGTGGGGGCCAGCTCCTACGAGCAGTACTTC
TRBV20-1	TRBJ1-6	-	-	CSASLRGASYNSPLHF	TGCAGTGCTAGTCTAAGGGGCGCATCCTATAATTCACCCCTCCACTTT
TRBV24-1	TRBJ2-5	-	-	CATSDGSTSARETQYF	TGTGCCACCAGTGACGGCTCGACATCAGCAAGAGAGACCCAGTACTTC
TRBV9	TRBJ1-2	-	-	CASSPGLRDGYTF	TGTGCCAGCAGCCCAGGGTTACGGGATGGCTACACCTTC
TRBV7-2	TRBJ1-2	-	-	CASSSLRGAGGYTF	TGTGCCAGCAGCTCCCTCCGGGGCGCGGGAGGCTACACCTTC
TRBV7-9	TRBJ2-7	-	-	CASSSRDMGSYEQYF	TGTGCCAGCAGCAGTAGGGACATGGGGTCCTACGAGCAGTACTTC
TRBV5-4	TRBJ2-3	TRBD2	-	CASSKGLAGGLKSTDTQYF	TGTGCCAGCAGCAAGGGACTAGCGGGGGGGCTAAAGAGCACAGATACGCAGTATTTT
TRBV5-1	TRBJ2-5	TRBD2	-	CASSAGRPGQETQYF	TGCGCCAGCAGCGCCGGGAGGCCTGGCCAAGAGACCCAGTACTTC
TRBV29-1	TRBJ2-7	TRBD2	-	CSVEAPGGRGAEQYF	TGCAGCGTTGAAGCTCCGGGGGGGAGGGGCGCCGAGCAGTACTTC
TRBV6-5	TRBJ2-3	-	-	CASSYTRTGTIDTQYF	TGTGCCAGCAGTTATACACGGACAGGGACTATAGATACGCAGTATTTT
TRBV7-6	TRBJ2-3	-	-	CASSLEWRGTDTQYF	TGTGCCAGCAGCTTAGAATGGCGGGGCACAGATACGCAGTATTTT
TRBV18	TRBJ1-6	-	few	CASSPRVKQGGSPLHF	TGTGCCAGCTCACCACGAGTAAAGCAGGGAGGCTCACCCCTCCACTTT
TRBV20-1	TRBJ2-1	-	-	CSGFGSNEQFF	TGCAGTGGATTCGGGTCCAATGAGCAGTTCTTC
TRBV4-1	TRBJ1-1	TRBD1	-	CASSQVGPNRGRTEAFF	TGCGCCAGCAGCCAAGTGGGGCCCAACAGGGGAAGAACTGAAGCTTTCTTT
TRBV7-9	TRBJ2-7	-	-	CASSSVQTGTPEQYF	TGTGCCAGCAGCTCCGTACAGACAGGGACTCCCGAGCAGTACTTC
TRBV13	TRBJ1-3	-	-	CASSAEQGGNTIYF	TGTGCCAGCAGCGCGGAACAGGGTGGAAACACCATATATTTT
TRBV6-4	TRBJ2-7	TRBD1	few	CASSDSIGQGMHEQYF	TGTGCCAGCAGTGACTCGATCGGACAGGGAATGCATGAGCAGTACTTC
TRBV5-8	TRBJ2-1	TRBD1	-	CASSWTGGYNEQFF	TGTGCCAGCAGTTGGACAGGGGGATACAATGAGCAGTTCTTC
TRBV5-1	TRBJ1-3	TRBD1	once	CASREDRGLGNTIYF	TGCGCCAGCAGGGAGGACAGGGGGCTCGGAAACACCATATATTTT
TRBV25-1	TRBJ1-1	-	-	CASSDRGHPEAFF	TGTGCCAGCAGTGATAGAGGACACCCTGAAGCTTTCTTT
TRBV18	TRBJ2-1	TRBD1	-	CASSQGQGSYNEQFF	TGTGCCAGCTCACAGGGACAGGGCTCCTACAATGAGCAGTTCTTC
TRBV5-1	TRBJ2-3	TRBD2	-	CASRKAGGTHTDTQYF	TGCGCCAGCAGGAAAGCGGGGGGGACCCACACAGATACGCAGTATTTT
TRBV4-2	TRBJ2-5	TRBD1	-	CASSQGRTGGETQYF	TGTGCCAGCAGCCAAGGGAGGACAGGCGGGGAGACCCAGTACTTC
TRBV19	TRBJ2-1	TRBD2	-	CASSSLNHLAGGNNEQFF	TGTGCCAGTAGTTCACTCAACCACCTAGCGGGGGGGAACAATGAGCAGTTCTTC
TRBV7-9	TRBJ2-3	-	-	CASSLSVLPTDTQYF	TGTGCCAGCAGCTTATCAGTCCTCCCCACAGATACGCAGTATTTT
TRBV5-1	TRBJ2-5	TRBD1	-	CASRPGTGRETQYF	TGCGCCAGCAGACCCGGGACAGGGAGGGAGACCCAGTACTTC
TRBV4-2	TRBJ1-5	TRBD1	-	CASSQDEGAWEPQHF	TGTGCCAGCAGCCAAGATGAGGGGGCTTGGGAGCCCCAGCATTTT
TRBV5-1	TRBJ2-7	TRBD1	-	CASSWDRGRYEQYF	TGCGCCAGCAGCTGGGACAGGGGGCGTTACGAGCAGTACTTC
TRBV15	TRBJ1-6	-	-	CATSRALNQGNSPLHF	TGTGCCACCAGCAGAGCGTTAAACCAGGGTAATTCACCCCTCCACTTT
TRBV11-2	TRBJ2-7	-	-	CASSLNTEKSFYEQYF	TGTGCCAGCAGCTTGAATACAGAGAAGTCTTTTTACGAGCAGTACTTC
TRBV7-8	TRBJ2-1	-	-	CASSLVGYYNEQFF	TGTGCCAGCAGCTTAGTGGGCTACTACAATGAGCAGTTCTTC
TRBV2	TRBJ1-6	TRBD1	few	CASSDRDRGWNSPLHF	TGTGCCAGCAGTGACCGGGACAGGGGGTGGAATTCACCCCTCCACTTT
TRBV9	TRBJ2-3	-	-	CASSVGGDPADTQYF	TGTGCCAGCAGCGTAGGGGGGGATCCGGCAGATACGCAGTATTTT
TRBV4-1	TRBJ1-2	TRBD1	-	CASSQVGTAYGYTF	TGCGCCAGCAGCCAAGTCGGGACAGCTTATGGCTACACCTTC
TRBV5-8	TRBJ2-7	-	-	CASSLVGGSYEQYF	TGTGCCAGCAGCTTGGTAGGGGGCTCCTACGAGCAGTACTTC